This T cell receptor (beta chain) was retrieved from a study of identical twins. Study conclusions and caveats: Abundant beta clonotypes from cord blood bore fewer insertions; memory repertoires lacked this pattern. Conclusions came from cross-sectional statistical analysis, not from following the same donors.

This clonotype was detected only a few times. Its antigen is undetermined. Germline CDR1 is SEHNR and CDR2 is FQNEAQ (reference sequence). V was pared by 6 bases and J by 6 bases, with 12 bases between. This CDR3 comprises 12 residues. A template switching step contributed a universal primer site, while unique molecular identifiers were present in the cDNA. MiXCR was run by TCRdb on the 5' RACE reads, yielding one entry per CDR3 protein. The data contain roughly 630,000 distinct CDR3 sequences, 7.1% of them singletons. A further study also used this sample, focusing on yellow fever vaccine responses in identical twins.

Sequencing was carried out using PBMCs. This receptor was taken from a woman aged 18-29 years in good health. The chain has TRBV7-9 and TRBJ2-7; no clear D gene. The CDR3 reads CASSPDGTEQYF. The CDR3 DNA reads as TGTGCCAGCAGTCCAGACGGAACCGAGCAGTACTTC. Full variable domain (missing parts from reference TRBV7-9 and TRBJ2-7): DTGVSQNPRHKITKRGQNVTFRCDPISEHNRLYWYRQTLGQGPEFLTYFQNEAQLEKSRLLSDRFSAERPKGSFSTLEIQRTEQGDSAMYLCASSPDGTEQYFGPGTRLTVT.